Sequencing of this T cell receptor beta chain was carried out in a study of response to subunit inactivated influenza vaccine. Each CDR3 protein is one row after TCRdb ran MiXCR on the RT-PCR reads. The sample consists of 530,000 or so distinct CDR3 sequences, roughly 12% of them appearing once. This clonotype was picked up a small number of times. Its cognate antigen is unknown. Study conclusions and caveats: The authors suggested that few new T cells are recruited per seasonal influenza vaccination.

This receptor was obtained from a man aged 50-59 years who received an inactivated influenza vaccine. Material: PBMCs from blood, obtained on the day of vaccination.

The CDR3 loop reads CSASGTSGDSSYEQYF. CDR3 bases: TGCAGTGCTTCCGGGACTAGCGGGGACAGCTCCTACGAGCAGTACTTC. This chain uses TRBV20-1 with TRBJ2-7; 13 bases match TRBD2. From germline, CDR1 is DFQATT and CDR2 SNEGSKA (reference sequence). The CDR3 sequence is 16 residues long. The trim removed 5 bases at V and 0 bases at J, leaving 7 bases unmatched.